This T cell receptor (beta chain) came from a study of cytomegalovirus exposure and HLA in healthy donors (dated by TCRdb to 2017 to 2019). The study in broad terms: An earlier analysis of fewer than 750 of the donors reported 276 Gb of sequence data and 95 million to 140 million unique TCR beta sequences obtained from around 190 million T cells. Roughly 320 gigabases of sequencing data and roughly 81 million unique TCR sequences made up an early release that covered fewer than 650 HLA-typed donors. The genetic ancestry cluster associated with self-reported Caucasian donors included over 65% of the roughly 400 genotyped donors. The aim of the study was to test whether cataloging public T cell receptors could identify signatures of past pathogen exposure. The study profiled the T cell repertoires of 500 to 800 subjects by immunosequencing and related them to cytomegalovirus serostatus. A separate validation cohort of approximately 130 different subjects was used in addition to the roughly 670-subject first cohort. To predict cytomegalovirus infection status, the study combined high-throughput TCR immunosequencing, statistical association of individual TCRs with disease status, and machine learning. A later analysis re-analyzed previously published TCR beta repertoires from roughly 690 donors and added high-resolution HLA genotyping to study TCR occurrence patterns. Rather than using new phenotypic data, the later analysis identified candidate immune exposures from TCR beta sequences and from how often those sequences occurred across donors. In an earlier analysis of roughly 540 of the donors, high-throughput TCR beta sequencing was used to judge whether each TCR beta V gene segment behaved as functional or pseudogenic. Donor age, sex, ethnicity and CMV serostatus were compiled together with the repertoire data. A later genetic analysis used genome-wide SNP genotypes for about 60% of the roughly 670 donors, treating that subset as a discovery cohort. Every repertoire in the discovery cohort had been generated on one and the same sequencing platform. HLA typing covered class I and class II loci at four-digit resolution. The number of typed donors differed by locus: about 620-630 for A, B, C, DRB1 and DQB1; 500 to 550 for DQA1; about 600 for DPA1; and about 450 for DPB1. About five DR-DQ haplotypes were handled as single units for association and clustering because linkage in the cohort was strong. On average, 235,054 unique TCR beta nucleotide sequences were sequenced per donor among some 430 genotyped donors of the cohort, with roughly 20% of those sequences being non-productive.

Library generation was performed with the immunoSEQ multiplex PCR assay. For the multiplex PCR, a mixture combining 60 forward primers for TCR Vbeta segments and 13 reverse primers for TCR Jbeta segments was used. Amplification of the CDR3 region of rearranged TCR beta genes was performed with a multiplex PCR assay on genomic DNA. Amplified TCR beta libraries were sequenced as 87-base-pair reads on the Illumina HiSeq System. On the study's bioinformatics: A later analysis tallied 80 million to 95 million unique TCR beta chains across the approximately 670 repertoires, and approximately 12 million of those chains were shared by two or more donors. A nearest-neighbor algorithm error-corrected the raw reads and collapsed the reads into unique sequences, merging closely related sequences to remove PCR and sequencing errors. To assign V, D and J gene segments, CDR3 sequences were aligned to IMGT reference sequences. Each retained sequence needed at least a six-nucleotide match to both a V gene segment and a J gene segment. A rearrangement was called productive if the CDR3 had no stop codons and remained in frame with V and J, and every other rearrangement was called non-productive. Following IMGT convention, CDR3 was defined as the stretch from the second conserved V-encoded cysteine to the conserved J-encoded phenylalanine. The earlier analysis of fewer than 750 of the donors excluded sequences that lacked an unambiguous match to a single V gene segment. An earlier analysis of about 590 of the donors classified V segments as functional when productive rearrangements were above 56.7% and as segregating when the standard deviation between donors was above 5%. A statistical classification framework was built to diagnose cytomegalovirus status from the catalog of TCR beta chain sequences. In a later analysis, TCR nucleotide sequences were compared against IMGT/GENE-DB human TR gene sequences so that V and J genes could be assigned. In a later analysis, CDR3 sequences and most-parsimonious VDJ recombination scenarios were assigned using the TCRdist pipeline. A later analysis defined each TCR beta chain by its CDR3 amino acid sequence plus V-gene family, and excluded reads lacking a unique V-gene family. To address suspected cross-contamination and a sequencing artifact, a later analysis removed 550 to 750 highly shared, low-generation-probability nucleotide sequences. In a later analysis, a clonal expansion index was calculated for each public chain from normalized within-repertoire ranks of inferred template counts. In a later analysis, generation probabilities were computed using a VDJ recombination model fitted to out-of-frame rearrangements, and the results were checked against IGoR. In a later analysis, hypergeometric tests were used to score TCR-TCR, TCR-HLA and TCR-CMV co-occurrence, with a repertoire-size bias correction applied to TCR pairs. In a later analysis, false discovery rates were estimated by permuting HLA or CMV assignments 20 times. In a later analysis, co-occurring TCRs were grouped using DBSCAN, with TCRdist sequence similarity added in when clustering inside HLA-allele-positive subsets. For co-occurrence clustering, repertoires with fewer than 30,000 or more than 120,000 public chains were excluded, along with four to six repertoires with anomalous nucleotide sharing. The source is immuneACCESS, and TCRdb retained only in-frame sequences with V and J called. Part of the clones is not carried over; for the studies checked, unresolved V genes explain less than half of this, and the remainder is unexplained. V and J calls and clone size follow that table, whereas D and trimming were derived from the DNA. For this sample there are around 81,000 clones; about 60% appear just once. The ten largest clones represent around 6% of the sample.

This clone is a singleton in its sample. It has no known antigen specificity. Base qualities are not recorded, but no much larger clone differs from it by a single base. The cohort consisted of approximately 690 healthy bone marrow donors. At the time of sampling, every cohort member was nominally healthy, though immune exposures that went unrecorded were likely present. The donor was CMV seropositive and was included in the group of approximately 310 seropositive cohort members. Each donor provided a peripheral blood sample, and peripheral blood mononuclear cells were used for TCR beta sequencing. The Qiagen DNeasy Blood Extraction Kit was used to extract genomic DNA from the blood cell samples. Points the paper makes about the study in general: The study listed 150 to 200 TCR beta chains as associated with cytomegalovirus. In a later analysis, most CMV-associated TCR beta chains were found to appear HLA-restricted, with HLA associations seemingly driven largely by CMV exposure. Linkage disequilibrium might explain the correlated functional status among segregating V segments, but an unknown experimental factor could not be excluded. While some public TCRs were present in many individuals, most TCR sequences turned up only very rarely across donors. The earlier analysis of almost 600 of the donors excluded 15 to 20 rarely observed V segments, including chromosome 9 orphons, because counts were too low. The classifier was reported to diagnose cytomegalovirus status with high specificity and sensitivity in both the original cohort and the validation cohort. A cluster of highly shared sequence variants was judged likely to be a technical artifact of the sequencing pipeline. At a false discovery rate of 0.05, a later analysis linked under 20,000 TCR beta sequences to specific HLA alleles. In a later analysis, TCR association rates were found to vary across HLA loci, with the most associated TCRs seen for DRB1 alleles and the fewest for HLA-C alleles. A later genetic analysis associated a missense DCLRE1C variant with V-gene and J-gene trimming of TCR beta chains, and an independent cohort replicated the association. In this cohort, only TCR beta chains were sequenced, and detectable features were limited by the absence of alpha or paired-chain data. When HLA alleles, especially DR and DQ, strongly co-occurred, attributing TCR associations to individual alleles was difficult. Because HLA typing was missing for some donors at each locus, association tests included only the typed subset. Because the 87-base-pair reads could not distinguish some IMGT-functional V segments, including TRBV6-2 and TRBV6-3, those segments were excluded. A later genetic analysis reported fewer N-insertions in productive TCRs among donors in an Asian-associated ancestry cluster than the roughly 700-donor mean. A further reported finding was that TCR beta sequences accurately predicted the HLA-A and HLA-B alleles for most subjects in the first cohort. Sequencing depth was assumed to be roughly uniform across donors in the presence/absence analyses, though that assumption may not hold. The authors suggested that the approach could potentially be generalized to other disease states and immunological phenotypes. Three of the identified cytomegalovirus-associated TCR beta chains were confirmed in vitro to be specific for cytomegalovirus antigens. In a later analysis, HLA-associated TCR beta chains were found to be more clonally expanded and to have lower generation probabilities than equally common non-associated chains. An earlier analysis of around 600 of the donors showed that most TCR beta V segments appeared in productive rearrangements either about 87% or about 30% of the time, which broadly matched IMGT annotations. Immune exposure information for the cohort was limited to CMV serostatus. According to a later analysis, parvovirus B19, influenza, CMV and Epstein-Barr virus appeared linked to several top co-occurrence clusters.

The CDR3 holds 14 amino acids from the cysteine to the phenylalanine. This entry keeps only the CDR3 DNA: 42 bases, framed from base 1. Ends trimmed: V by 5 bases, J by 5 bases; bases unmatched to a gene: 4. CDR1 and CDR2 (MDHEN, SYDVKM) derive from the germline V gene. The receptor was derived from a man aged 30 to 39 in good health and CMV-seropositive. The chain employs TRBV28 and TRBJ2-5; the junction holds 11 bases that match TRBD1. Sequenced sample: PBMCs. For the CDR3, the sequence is CASSRTGGLETQYF. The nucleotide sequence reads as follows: TGTGCCAGCAGTCGGACAGGGGGCTTGGAGACCCAGTACTTC.